This T cell receptor beta chain stems from a study of OX40 agonist ivuxolimab in advanced cancers. About the research overall: The patients got ivuxolimab, which is an agonistic anti-OX40 (CD134) antibody.

Measured with immunoSEQ multiplex PCR; TCRdb has only the in-frame clones, and not every one. The data hold 100,000 to 120,000 clones, with about 91% observed a single time. Notes on this clone: The antigen is unknown.

Overall study results and limits: It was not determined which antigens were specifically recognized by the peripheral T cells that had undergone clonal expansion. Individuals who were partial responders at 0.1-3.0 mg/kg had clonal expansion that ranked among the lowest.

With autoimmune disease history or systemic immunosuppression, patients were excluded. The TCR was taken from an adult with an advanced solid tumor such as melanoma, head and neck, liver or kidney cancer. The sample consisted of CD4+ or CD8+ T cells sorted from blood, taken in a trial of the OX40 agonist ivuxolimab.

CDR3 in DNA: TGTGCCAGTAGTGGGCCGGGACTTCCGAATGAGCAGTTCTTC. Amino acids: CASSGPGLPNEQFF. This rearrangement joins TRBV19 to TRBJ2-1; a weak D match, TRBD2 (6 bases). The CDR3 runs 14 residues. In germline, CDR1 is LNHDA, CDR2 SQIVND (reference sequence). With 5 bases removed from V and 7 bases from J, the gap between germline ends came to 15 bases.